This TCR beta chain was recorded in a study of T cell repertoires in cytomegalovirus infection. Study at large: The authors relied on CMV epitopes, both recently identified HLA-C-restricted and well-studied HLA-B-restricted. Shared public TCR beta signatures pointed to both CMV infection and a matching HLA type.

General study points: Individuals carrying CMV plus the relevant HLA were identified by cumulative frequency of public TCR beta families. The study found HLA-C-restricted CMV-specific TCR beta clonotypes dominating the ex vivo response.

The V and J ends lost 2 bases and 2 bases respectively, with 11 bases between them. This CDR3 comprises 15 residues. Germline assignment: CDR1 MNHEY and CDR2 SVGEGT. TCRdb called the reads again in MiXCR, with one record for every CDR3 protein. This sample has 65,000 to 85,000 distinct CDR3 sequences, with about 29% found just once. Concerning this clonotype: Its antigen is currently unknown.

This chain joins TRBV6-2 or TRBV6-3 and TRBJ2-3; unclear D gene. Sequenced here: CD8+ T cells from cultured PBMCs, sampled from culture after CMV antigen stimulation. The sequence derives from a human donor in good health (CMV status not recorded). Some clones in this sample may be carry-over from other donors' samples. For the CDR3, the DNA is TGTGCCAGCAGTTACAGGCCAGGTAACACAGATACGCAGTATTTT. Protein product: CASSYRPGNTDTQYF.